Here is one TCR beta chain with its context. These data belong to a study of T-cell reconstitution after alpha-beta-depleted transplantation in children. The TCRbeta library incorporated unique molecular identifiers. TCRdb used MiXCR to reprocess the PCR reads, holding one entry per CDR3 protein. Among about 540,000 distinct CDR3 sequences listed, around 19% were seen once. CDR3 length: 15 residues. The V gene end was trimmed by 2 bases and the J gene end by 0 bases; junction bases not matched to a gene: 3. Germline V gene lookup returns CDR1 GTSNPN and CDR2 SVGIG (reference sequence). This material consisted of PBMCs from the stem cell graft donor, taken from the stem cell graft. The sequence was obtained from a human donor who donated a stem cell graft to a child with acute lymphoblastic leukemia. This chain uses TRBV30 with TRBJ2-1; 8 bases map to TRBD2. CDR3 protein: CAWSRTSSSYNEQFF. The CDR3 DNA reads as TGTGCCTGGAGTCGGACTAGCTCCTCCTACAATGAGCAGTTCTTC.